This record looks at one T cell receptor beta chain sequence and its context. What it binds is unknown. Primers: 60 Vbeta forward and 13 Jbeta reverse. TCRdb keeps only in-frame clones here, not all; method: immunoSEQ multiplex PCR. The top ten clones hold around 2.8% of a sample with about 160,000 clones, about 71% of them seen once. This sample is part of a study of cytomegalovirus exposure and HLA in healthy donors. Overall study findings and caveats: Most TCR beta V segments were productive about 90% or about 30% of the time in an earlier analysis. Usually a TCR sequence was rare, but some public TCRs were found in many donors. Analysis was carried out at a later point, and it linked a missense DCLRE1C variant to TCR beta V- and J-gene trimming.

Donors consisted of healthy bone marrow donors. Trimming cost V 0 bases and J 7 bases, with 19 bases left between them. Per germline, CDR1 ENHRY and CDR2 SYGVKD. This CDR3 has 17 amino acids. Sequenced input: PBMCs. The clonotype comes from a woman in her twenties or thirties in good health and CMV-seronegative. The chain has TRBV10-3 and TRBJ1-3; a weak D match, TRBD1 (5 bases). CDR3 residues: CAISESKGTRRDNTIYF. In nucleotides, the CDR3 is TGTGCCATCAGTGAGTCGAAAGGGACTCGAAGGGACAACACCATATATTTT.